Each of the 24 T cell receptor beta chains below was sequenced from the same sample in a study of cytomegalovirus exposure and HLA in healthy donors. Produced via immunoSEQ multiplex PCR; TCRdb's table is partial and in-frame only. The sample includes approximately 280,000 clones, more than 75% of them seen just once. Sequenced sample: PBMCs. All receptors derive from a woman aged 18 to 35 in good health and CMV-seronegative.

V gene TRBV7-3 combines with J gene TRBJ2-2, with TRBD2 matching over 7 bases. The CDR3 is 17 amino acids. The germline V gene has CDR1 SGHTA and CDR2 FQGTGA. V lost 5 bases, J lost 0 bases, and 9 bases stayed unmatched. The CDR3 DNA follows: TGTGCCAGCAGCCCGTACGGGGGAGGGACGAACACCGGGGAGCTGTTTTTT. This sequence encodes CASSPYGGGTNTGELFF. The variable domain in full, completed from reference TRBV7-3 and TRBJ2-2, reads GAGVSQTPSNKVTEKGKYVELRCDPISGHTALYWYRQSLGQGPEFLIYFQGTGAADDSGLPNDRFFAVRPEGSVSTLKIQRTERGDSAVYLCASSPYGGGTNTGELFFGEGSRLTVL.

This CDR3 is CASSMWSTEAFF. CDR3 nucleotides: TGTGCCAGTAGTATGTGGAGCACTGAAGCTTTCTTT. The chain couples TRBV19 to TRBJ1-1; D uncertain. Trimming pared 3 bases from V and 4 bases from J, leaving 6 bases between. The CDR3 contains 12 residues. Germline-derived CDR1 and CDR2 are LNHDA and SQIVND (reference sequence).

The rearrangement uses TRBV15 and TRBJ2-3; D may be TRBD2 (5 bases). The V end lost 0 bases, the J end lost 4 bases, and 14 bases lay between the germline ends. CDR1 and CDR2 (germline): LNHNV, YYDKDF (reference sequence). The CDR3 runs to 16 residues. CDR3 region: CATSRDRGSGADTQYF. The CDR3 region has the DNA TGTGCCACCAGCAGAGATCGGGGATCCGGGGCAGATACGCAGTATTTT.

The chain combines TRBV5-6 with TRBJ2-7; the match to TRBD1 covers 7 bases. Unmatched junction bases numbered 5, after V lost 4 bases and J lost 1 base. The CDR3 is made up of 14 amino acids. The germline V gene encodes CDR1 SGHDT and CDR2 YYEEEE. CDR3 amino acids: CASSKTGQSYEQYF. CDR3 nucleotide sequence: TGTGCCAGCAGCAAGACAGGGCAATCCTACGAGCAGTACTTC.

This clone has a single count. The chain carries TRBV28 and TRBJ1-6; the D gene is possibly TRBD1 (5 bases). CDR3 length equals 15 residues. With 6 bases removed from V and 1 base from J, the gap between germline ends came to 10 bases. Germline V gene data show CDR1 as MDHEN and CDR2 as SYDVKM. CDR3 bases: TGTGCCAGCAGCCCAGGGTTTTCCTATAATTCACCCCTCCACTTT. This translates into CASSPGFSYNSPLHF. Full variable domain (rest looked up from reference TRBV28 and TRBJ1-6): DVKVTQSSRYLVKRTGEKVFLECVQDMDHENMFWYRQDPGLGLRLIYFSYDVKMKEKGDIPEGYSVSREKKERFSLILESASTNQTSMYLCASSPGFSYNSPLHFGNGTRLTVT.

V gene TRBV11-1 combines with J gene TRBJ2-3, with D maybe TRBD2 (6 bases). The CDR3 is 14 amino acids. From germline, CDR1 is SGHAT and CDR2 FQDESV (reference sequence). Trimming shortened V by 6 bases and J by 2 bases, and 12 bases separated the two germline ends. CDR3 region: CASSWREVTDTQYF. The DNA for the CDR3 is TGTGCCAGCAGTTGGAGGGAGGTCACAGATACGCAGTATTTT.

The chain has TRBV27 and TRBJ2-7; D not certain. The CDR3 totals 16 residues. V was trimmed by 2 bases and J by 1 base, leaving 15 bases between them. CDR1 MNHEY and CDR2 SMNVEV come from the germline V gene (reference sequence). The CDR3 DNA reads TGTGCCAGCAGTTTAGGGCCCGCTGGCAGATCCTACGAGCAGTACTTC. Amino acids: CASSLGPAGRSYEQYF.

The V call is TRBV2, the J call TRBJ1-4; no clear D. CDR3 length: 13 amino acids. The ends were cut back, 7 bases at V and 8 bases at J, with 14 bases in the middle. Germline lookup yields CDR1 SNHLY and CDR2 FYNNEI. CDR3 nucleotides: TGTGCCAGCATTCTGATAAGAGGGGAAAAACTGTTTTTT. Translated: CASILIRGEKLFF.

This chain joins TRBV5-1 and TRBJ2-5, with D unclear. Per the germline V gene, CDR1 is SGHRS and CDR2 is YFSETQ. V was shortened by 0 bases and J by 4 bases, with 13 bases between the two germline ends. The CDR3 loop spans 15 amino acids. The CDR3 DNA is TGCGCCAGCAGCTTGGGTTGGGCAACAGCAGAGACCCAGTACTTC. It translates to CASSLGWATAETQYF.

V gene TRBV5-8 combines with J gene TRBJ1-2; D not resolved. This CDR3 has 13 residues. Trimming stripped 4 bases from V and 7 bases from J, with 14 bases between. Germline V gives CDR1 SGHTS, CDR2 YDEGEE. The CDR3 coding sequence is TGTGCCAGCAGCCGCGACCTTCGGGGTGGCTACACCTTC. Protein: CASSRDLRGGYTF.

This chain connects TRBV18 to TRBJ2-3, with TRBD2 matching 9 bases. With 3 bases clipped from V and 4 bases from J, the junction kept 2 bases outside the gene matches. The CDR3 runs to 14 residues. CDR1 and CDR2 (germline): KGHSH, LQKENI. For the CDR3, the DNA is TGTGCCAGCTCACCGGGACTAGCCGCAGATACGCAGTATTTT. This translates into CASSPGLAADTQYF. The complete variable domain, with remaining parts taken from reference TRBV18 and TRBJ2-3, reads NAGVMQNPRHLVRRRGQEARLRCSPMKGHSHVYWYRQLPEEGLKFMVYLQKENIIDESGMPKERFSAEFPKEGPSILRIQQVVRGDSAAYFCASSPGLAADTQYFGPGTRLTVL.

The chain combines TRBV5-1 with TRBJ1-2, with D perhaps matching TRBD1 (6 bases). The V gene lost 0 bases and the J gene lost 8 bases, with 14 bases spanning the gap. The CDR3 sequence is 14 residues long. CDR1 and CDR2 (germline): SGHRS, YFSETQ. The CDR3 coding sequence is TGCGCCAGCAGCTTGGCCGGCAGGGGTAAAGGCTACACCTTC. Translation: CASSLAGRGKGYTF. The full variable domain, completed using reference TRBV5-1 and TRBJ1-2, is KAGVTQTPRYLIKTRGQQVTLSCSPISGHRSVSWYQQTPGQGLQFLFEYFSETQRNKGNFPGRFSGRQFSNSRSEMNVSTLELGDSALYLCASSLAGRGKGYTFGSGTRLTVV.

The rearrangement links TRBV28 to TRBJ2-7, with 15 positions matching TRBD2. CDR1 MDHEN and CDR2 SYDVKM come from the germline V gene. The CDR3 is 15 amino acids. V shed 11 bases, J shed 5 bases, and the junction held 10 bases outside the gene matches. The CDR3 sequence: CASQAGLAGGHEQYF. CDR3 coding DNA: TGTGCCTCGCAAGCCGGACTAGCGGGAGGGCACGAGCAGTACTTC.

This chain connects TRBV18 to TRBJ1-2; D is unclear. The CDR3 length is 14 residues. The germline V gene has CDR1 KGHSH and CDR2 LQKENI. V lost 6 bases and J lost 4, with 15 bases in between. The CDR3 loop reads CASSPSAEAYGYTF. CDR3 nucleotide sequence: TGTGCCAGCTCCCCCTCAGCGGAGGCCTATGGCTACACCTTC.

The V gene is TRBV19, the J gene TRBJ2-1; 13 nucleotides line up with TRBD2. Germline CDR1 LNHDA, CDR2 SQIVND (reference sequence). The CDR3 runs to 17 residues. With V trimmed by 5 bases and J by 2 bases, 6 bases remained unmatched. The CDR3 sequence is CASSPRTSGRPYNEQFF. DNA of the CDR3: TGTGCCAGTAGTCCGAGGACTAGCGGGAGACCCTACAATGAGCAGTTCTTC.

The chain uses TRBV4-2 and TRBJ2-7; weak D call: TRBD2 (5 bases). The CDR3 loop spans 16 amino acids. CDR1 and CDR2 from the germline V gene are LGHNA and YNFKEQ. The germline V and J ends were trimmed by 0 bases and 3 bases, with 15 bases remaining between them. The CDR3 coding sequence is TGTGCCAGCAGCCAAGATTGGGAGACACCTATCTACGAGCAGTACTTC. This sequence encodes CASSQDWETPIYEQYF.

Points on this clone: Other DNA sequences in this specimen translate into the identical CDR3. The rearrangement joins TRBV27 to TRBJ2-7, with a tentative D call TRBD1 (6 bases). This CDR3 contains 13 residues. Per the germline V gene, CDR1 is MNHEY and CDR2 is SMNVEV (reference sequence). Trimming cost V 5 bases and J 6 bases, with 14 bases left between them. Written as DNA, the CDR3 is TGTGCCAGCAGTCCCGACAGGTTCACCGAGCAGTACTTC. Protein: CASSPDRFTEQYF.

The V call is TRBV4-1, the J call TRBJ1-1, with TRBD1 identical over 7 bases. The V segment lost 3 bases and the J segment 12 bases; nucleotides outside the gene matches: 10. The CDR3 extends over 13 amino acids. The germline CDR1 and CDR2 sequences are MGHRA and YSYEKL. The CDR3 reads CASSHASDRPTFF. The CDR3 DNA follows: TGCGCCAGCAGCCATGCTTCGGACAGGCCTACTTTCTTT.

The chain has TRBV27 and TRBJ2-1; 11 nucleotides line up with TRBD2. The CDR3 contains 16 residues. V lost 5 bases to trimming and J lost 8 bases; unmatched junction nucleotides: 11. Germline loops: CDR1 MNHEY, CDR2 SMNVEV (reference sequence). The CDR3: CASSLPLAGGPDEQFF. In nucleotides, the CDR3 is TGTGCCAGCAGTCTCCCATTAGCGGGAGGGCCGGATGAGCAGTTCTTC.

The gene calls are TRBV28 and TRBJ1-2, with 12 bases fitting TRBD1. This CDR3 region has 14 residues. The germline gives CDR1 MDHEN, CDR2 SYDVKM. Trimming removed 6 bases from V and 4 bases from J; junction bases left unmatched: 3. CDR3 DNA: TGTGCCAGCAGCGGGACAGGGGGCATCTATGGCTACACCTTC. Translated: CASSGTGGIYGYTF.

The genes are TRBV28 and TRBJ2-1; TRBD1 might be the D (7 bases). In germline, CDR1 is MDHEN, CDR2 SYDVKM. The CDR3 contains 13 residues. Trimming stripped 5 bases from V and 8 bases from J, with 13 bases between. CDR3: CASSHRGLHEQFF. In nucleotides, the CDR3 is TGTGCCAGCAGTCACAGGGGACTGCATGAGCAGTTCTTC.

The chain joins TRBV19 to TRBJ2-3; D remains unclear. V lost 5 bases to trimming and J lost 2 bases, with 8 bases between them. The CDR3 sequence is 13 residues long. The germline V gene encodes CDR1 LNHDA and CDR2 SQIVND (reference sequence). The CDR3 DNA sequence: TGTGCCAGTAGTTGGCAGAACACAGATACGCAGTATTTT. The encoded protein is CASSWQNTDTQYF.

This chain uses TRBV10-3 with TRBJ2-7, with D tentatively TRBD1 (6 bases). V was clipped by 3 bases and J by 5 bases, with 17 bases between them. From germline, CDR1 is ENHRY and CDR2 SYGVKD. The CDR3 consists of 15 residues. The CDR3 protein is CAISDLTGRVDEQYF. CDR3 sequence (DNA): TGTGCCATCAGTGACCTGACAGGAAGGGTGGACGAGCAGTACTTC.

The chain recombines TRBV10-2 with TRBJ1-2; 7 positions agree with TRBD1. CDR1 is WSHSY and CDR2 is SAAADI in the germline V gene. The CDR3 has 14 amino acids. Unmatched junction bases numbered 6, after V lost 5 bases and J lost 3 bases. The CDR3 DNA is TGCGCCAGCAGTTACGACAGGGCTGACTATGGCTACACCTTC. It is translated as CASSYDRADYGYTF.